Below, 23 T cell receptor beta chains from the same sample are listed, as sequenced in a study of blood T cell repertoires in COVID-19. Generated by immunoSEQ multiplex PCR, the TCRdb table keeps only in-frame clones and is missing some. This table has about 150,000 clones, 85% to 90% appearing once. Sequenced input: peripheral blood. These receptors all come from a young man with COVID-19, enrolled during active disease.

This clone turned up a few times. This rearrangement joins TRBV5-5 to TRBJ2-2; tentatively, D is TRBD1 (5 bases). V lost 0 bases and J lost 3, with 9 bases in between. The length of the CDR3 is 15 residues. Germline CDR1 is SGHKS and CDR2 is YYEKEE (reference sequence). Here the CDR3 DNA reads TGTGCCAGCAGCTTGGTAGGGGCGGACACCGGGGAGCTGTTTTTT. Residues: CASSLVGADTGELFF.

The CDR3 is CASSPGYPSSYEQYF. In DNA, the CDR3 is TGTGCCAGCAGCCCCGGGTACCCCTCATCCTACGAGCAGTACTTC. The V gene is TRBV3-1 (or the pseudogene TRBV3-2), the J gene TRBJ2-7; no reliable D call. Per the germline V gene, CDR1 is LGHDT and CDR2 is YNNKEL (reference sequence). V was shortened by 4 bases and J by 1 base, with 14 bases between the two germline ends. This CDR3 is built from 15 residues.

The chain combines TRBV7-8 with TRBJ2-7; a possible D gene is TRBD2 (6 bases). V lost 5 bases, J lost 2 bases, and 13 bases lay in between. The CDR3 spans 14 residues. Per germline, CDR1 SGHVS and CDR2 FQNEAQ. This chain's CDR3 is CASSKRDWPYEQYF. The CDR3 nucleotides are TGTGCCAGCAGCAAGAGGGACTGGCCCTACGAGCAGTACTTC.

The chain joins TRBV11-2 to TRBJ2-7, with a weak D call TRBD2 (5 bases). The germline V and J ends were trimmed by 1 base and 6 bases, with 16 bases remaining between them. CDR3 length: 15 amino acids. Germline CDR1 is SGHAT and CDR2 is FQNNGV. The CDR3 coding sequence is TGTGCCAGCAGCTTAGTTGGCGGGTCCGCTACCGAGCAGTACTTC. Translation gives CASSLVGGSATEQYF. The full variable domain, completed using reference TRBV11-2 and TRBJ2-7, is EAGVAQSPRYKIIEKRQSVAFWCNPISGHATLYWYQQILGQGPKLLIQFQNNGVVDDSQLPKDRFSAERLKGVDSTLKIQPAKLEDSAVYLCASSLVGGSATEQYFGPGTRLTVT.

The chain has TRBV10-3 and TRBJ1-6; a weak D match, TRBD1 (5 bases). CDR1 is ENHRY, CDR2 SYGVKD, per germline. V lost 8 bases and J 6 bases, leaving 14 bases between the germline ends. The CDR3 contains 14 residues. CDR3 amino acids: CAIWGGARNSPLHF. As DNA, the CDR3 is TGTGCCATCTGGGGAGGGGCTCGTAATTCACCCCTCCACTTT.

V is TRBV18 and J is TRBJ1-4, with a weak D call TRBD1 (5 bases). The CDR3 is made up of 14 amino acids. Germline CDR1 and CDR2: KGHSH and LQKENI. V gave up 3 bases and J gave up 8 bases, with 13 bases separating them. In DNA form, the CDR3 reads TGTGCCAGCTCACCGGGGCCCTCGGCGGAAAAACTGTTTTTT. As protein: CASSPGPSAEKLFF. Using reference TRBV18 and TRBJ1-4 for the parts outside the CDR3, the full variable domain is NAGVMQNPRHLVRRRGQEARLRCSPMKGHSHVYWYRQLPEEGLKFMVYLQKENIIDESGMPKERFSAEFPKEGPSILRIQQVVRGDSAAYFCASSPGPSAEKLFFGSGTQLSVL.

The chain carries TRBV19 and TRBJ2-7; D might be TRBD2 (7 bases). V dropped 5 bases and J dropped 5 bases, with 19 bases sitting between them. CDR1 LNHDA and CDR2 SQIVND come from the germline V gene (reference sequence). CDR3 length: 15 amino acids. CDR3 nucleotides: TGTGCCAGTAGTCCCCGGGGGGCCAACAGCAACGAGCAGTACTTC. Its protein product is CASSPRGANSNEQYF.

V usage is TRBV2 and J usage is TRBJ2-7; D is undetermined. The germline V gene has CDR1 SNHLY and CDR2 FYNNEI. Trimming shortened V by 6 bases and J by 3 bases, and 6 bases separated the two germline ends. This CDR3 contains 11 residues. The CDR3 protein is CASSTYYEQYF. The CDR3 DNA sequence: TGTGCCAGCAGCACCTACTACGAGCAGTACTTC.

CDR3 bases: TGTGCCAGCAGCTTACGGACAGAGGGGGCCTATAATTCACCCCTCCACTTT. Encoded protein: CASSLRTEGAYNSPLHF. This chain links TRBV7-6 with TRBJ1-6, with a tentative D call TRBD1 (6 bases). Trimming shortened V by 2 bases and J by 2 bases, and 13 bases separated the two germline ends. There are 17 residues in the CDR3. Germline-derived CDR1 and CDR2 are SGHVS and FNYEAQ.

The chain has TRBV30 and TRBJ1-6; D is unresolved. Germline V CDR1 and CDR2: GTSNPN, SVGIG (reference sequence). The CDR3 is 13 residues long. Trimming removed 1 base at V and 7 bases at J, with 8 bases between. The chain's CDR3 is CAWSGFRNSPLHF. CDR3 sequence (DNA): TGTGCCTGGAGTGGGTTCCGGAATTCACCCCTCCACTTT.

CDR3 DNA: TGCAGCGCTAGCGGACTAGCGGGAGACTGGGTGGAGACCCAGTACTTC. It codes for CSASGLAGDWVETQYF. The chain combines TRBV29-1 with TRBJ2-5; 13 bases are shared with TRBD2. Trimming at V came to 7 bases and at J to 5 bases, leaving 13 bases not matched to a gene. This CDR3 contains 16 residues. From germline, CDR1 is SQVTM and CDR2 ANQGSEA.

J is TRBJ2-2 and V is TRBV12-3 or TRBV12-4, with TRBD2 matching over 7 bases. The CDR3 loop spans 13 amino acids. Losses at the gene ends were 6 bases for V and 6 bases for J; bases not matched to a gene: 4. The CDR3 DNA follows: TGTGCCAGCAGCTGGGGGGGGGCCGGGGAGCTGTTTTTT. It encodes CASSWGGAGELFF.

The chain has TRBV2 and TRBJ2-2; TRBD1 matches 7 bases. This CDR3 is built from 13 residues. V was pared by 11 bases and J by 4 bases, with 7 bases of the junction left unmatched. Germline CDR1 and CDR2: SNHLY and FYNNEI. The CDR3 region has the DNA TGTGCCCAGTCAGGGGGTATCACCGGGGAGCTGTTTTTT. It translates to CAQSGGITGELFF.

The rearrangement joins TRBV3-1 (or the pseudogene TRBV3-2) to TRBJ2-7, with D possibly matching TRBD1 (6 bases). The CDR3 loop spans 15 amino acids. Germline CDR1 is LGHDT and CDR2 is YNNKEL (reference sequence). V lost 0 bases and J 3 bases, leaving 12 bases between the germline ends. In DNA form, the CDR3 reads TGTGCCAGCAGCCAAGATGCAGGGGCCGTCTACGAGCAGTACTTC. Protein: CASSQDAGAVYEQYF.

V is TRBV5-8 and J is TRBJ1-5, with a weak D call TRBD1 (6 bases). The CDR3 runs 14 residues. The germline CDR1 and CDR2 sequences are SGHTS and YDEGEE. Between the trimmed V and J ends, which lost 3 bases and 4 bases, there was a span of 11 bases. CDR3 nucleotides: TGTGCCAGCAGCTCCGCTCAGGGGAATCAGCCCCAGCATTTT. Translating gives CASSSAQGNQPQHF.

This chain connects TRBV5-3 to TRBJ2-3, with TRBD2 matching 8 bases. TRBV5-3 falls under the ORF class, with uncertain function. CDR3 length: 14 residues. With 4 bases clipped from V and 5 bases from J, the junction kept 6 bases outside the gene matches. CDR3 in amino acids: CARSRVSGGDTQYF. The CDR3 DNA is TGTGCCAGAAGCCGTGTGAGCGGGGGAGATACGCAGTATTTT.

The V call is TRBV4-3, the J call TRBJ2-7, with a weak D call TRBD2 (6 bases). From germline, CDR1 is LGHNA and CDR2 YSLEER. The CDR3 extends over 13 amino acids. The V gene lost 5 bases and the J gene lost 3 bases, with 11 bases spanning the gap. DNA of the CDR3: TGCGCCAGCAGCGCGACTAGGTTCTACGAGCAGTACTTC. It translates to CASSATRFYEQYF.

This rearrangement joins TRBV24-1 to TRBJ2-5, with 9 bases matching TRBD1. The trim removed 9 bases at V and 4 bases at J, leaving 14 bases unmatched. Germline lookup yields CDR1 KGHDR and CDR2 SFDVKD. The CDR3 is made up of 16 amino acids. This CDR3 is CATGASGTGSGETQYF. CDR3 DNA: TGTGCCACCGGAGCCAGCGGGACAGGGAGTGGAGAGACCCAGTACTTC.

Notes on this clone: A junction boundary mismatches the germline segment, possibly from a read error. The chain links TRBV27 to TRBJ2-3, with D unclear. The length of the CDR3 is 14 residues. Per germline, CDR1 MNHEY and CDR2 SMNVEV (reference sequence). CDR3 DNA: TGTGCCAGCAGTTTATTGGGCAGCATAGATACGCAGTATTTT. This codes for CASSLLGSIDTQYF.

The CDR3 here is CASSHTGWQFF. CDR3 DNA sequence: TGTGCCAGCAGCCACACAGGGTGGCAGTTCTTC. The chain employs TRBV14 and TRBJ2-1; D is possibly TRBD1 (6 bases). CDR1 is SGHDN, CDR2 FVKESK, per germline. With 3 bases removed from V and 12 bases from J, the gap between germline ends came to 9 bases. The CDR3 consists of 11 residues.

The chain is built from TRBV19 and TRBJ1-5, with no clear D. The CDR3 runs to 14 residues. Per germline, CDR1 LNHDA and CDR2 SQIVND (reference sequence). The V gene lost 4 bases and the J gene lost 4 bases, with 11 bases spanning the gap. The DNA for the CDR3 is TGTGCCAGTAGTACCCCACGGGAAAATCAGCCCCAGCATTTT. Protein product: CASSTPRENQPQHF.

The chain combines TRBV11-3 with TRBJ2-1, with 7 bases that match TRBD1. The length of the CDR3 is 16 residues. With V trimmed by 5 bases and J by 0 bases, 7 bases remained unmatched. Germline V gives CDR1 SGHNT, CDR2 YENEEA. The CDR3 is CASSLDRASSYNEQFF. The CDR3 region has the DNA TGTGCCAGCAGCCTCGACAGGGCAAGCTCCTACAATGAGCAGTTCTTC. The full variable domain, with the rest looked up from reference TRBV11-3 and TRBJ2-1, is EAGVVQSPRYKIIEKKQPVAFWCNPISGHNTLYWYLQNLGQGPELLIRYENEEAVDDSQLPKDRFSAERLKGVDSTLKIQPAELGDSAVYLCASSLDRASSYNEQFFGPGTRLTVL.

V usage is TRBV30 and J usage is TRBJ2-1; the D is unclear. Trimming shortened V by 0 bases and J by 6 bases, and 3 bases separated the two germline ends. CDR1 is GTSNPN, CDR2 SVGIG, per germline (reference sequence). This CDR3 has 11 amino acids. This CDR3 reads CAWSVLNEQFF. The CDR3 DNA reads as TGTGCCTGGAGTGTACTCAATGAGCAGTTCTTC.